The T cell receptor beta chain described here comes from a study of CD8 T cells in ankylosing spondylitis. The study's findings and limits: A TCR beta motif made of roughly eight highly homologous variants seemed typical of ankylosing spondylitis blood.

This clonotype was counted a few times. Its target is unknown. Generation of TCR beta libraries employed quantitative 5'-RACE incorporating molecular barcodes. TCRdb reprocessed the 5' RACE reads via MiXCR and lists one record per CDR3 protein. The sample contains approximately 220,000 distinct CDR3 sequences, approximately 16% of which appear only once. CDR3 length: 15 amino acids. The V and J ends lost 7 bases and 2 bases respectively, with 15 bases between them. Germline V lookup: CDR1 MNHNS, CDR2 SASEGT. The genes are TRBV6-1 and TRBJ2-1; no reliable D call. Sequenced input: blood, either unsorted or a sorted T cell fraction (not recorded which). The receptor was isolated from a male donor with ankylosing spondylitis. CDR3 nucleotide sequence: TGTGCCAGCAATGATAGGGCCCATGCCTACAATGAGCAGTTCTTC. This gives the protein CASNDRAHAYNEQFF.